This T cell receptor beta chain was identified in a study of blood T cell repertoires in COVID-19. This clone was recorded once. One end of the junction is discordant with germline, which a read error may explain. Germline V gene data show CDR1 as MNHNS and CDR2 as SASEGT. The CDR3 sequence is 14 residues long. The assay was immunoSEQ multiplex PCR, and TCRdb's table has in-frame clones only and misses some. The sample has around 100,000 clones, 70% to 90% seen once. Material for sequencing was peripheral blood. The V and J genes are TRBV6-1 and TRBJ1-2; a possible D gene is TRBD1 (6 bases). This receptor was obtained from a man aged 50 or older in a cohort sampled during active COVID-19. The CDR3 coding sequence is TGTGCCAGCAGGGAAGGGGGGCGTACCTATGGCTACACCTTC. Translating gives CASREGGRTYGYTF.